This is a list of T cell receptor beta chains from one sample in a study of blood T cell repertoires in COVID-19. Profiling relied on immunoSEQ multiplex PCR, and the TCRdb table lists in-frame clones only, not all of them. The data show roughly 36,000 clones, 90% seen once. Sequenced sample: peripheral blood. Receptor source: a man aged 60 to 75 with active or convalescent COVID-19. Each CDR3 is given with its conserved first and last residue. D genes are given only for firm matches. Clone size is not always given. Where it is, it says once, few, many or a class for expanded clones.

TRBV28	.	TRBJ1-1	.	TGTGCCAGCAGCCGTATGACGGGTAACACTGAAGCTTTCTTT	CASSRMTGNTEAFF
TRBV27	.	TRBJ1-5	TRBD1	TGTGCCAGCGGAAACCCGGACAGGGACGCTCAGCCCCAGCATTTT	CASGNPDRDAQPQHF
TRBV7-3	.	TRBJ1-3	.	TGTGCCAGCAGCTTCGGGGGAGGAATTGGAAACACCATATATTTT	CASSFGGGIGNTIYF
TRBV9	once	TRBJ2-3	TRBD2	TGTGCCAGCACCCTACTTAGCGGGGTTAGCACAGATACGCAGTATTTT	CASTLLSGVSTDTQYF
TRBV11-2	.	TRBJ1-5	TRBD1	TGTGCCAGCAGCCCCGGGACAGTTGCCCAGCATTTT	CASSPGTVAQHF
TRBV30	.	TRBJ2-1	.	TGTGCCTGGAGTGGTATACAGCGGGAGCAGTTCTTC	CAWSGIQREQFF
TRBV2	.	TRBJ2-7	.	TGTGCCAGCAGTCCGCGATTTGGCTCCTACGAGCAGTACTTC	CASSPRFGSYEQYF
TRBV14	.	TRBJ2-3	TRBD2	TGTGCCAGCAGCCCGCTAGCGGGGGGCACAGATACGCAGTATTTT	CASSPLAGGTDTQYF
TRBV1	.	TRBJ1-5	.	TGCACCAGTAACTATCAGCCCCAGCATTTT	CTSNYQPQHF
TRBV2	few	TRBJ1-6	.	TGTGCCAGCAGTTTACTTCCTTGGATGGGGCGTGATTCACCCCTCCACTTT	CASSLLPWMGRDSPLHF
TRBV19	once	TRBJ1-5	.	TGTTCCCCCAGTTGGAGATTTAGCAATCAGCCCCAGCATTTT	CSPSWRFSNQPQHF
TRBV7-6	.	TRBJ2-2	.	TGTGCCAGCAGCTTACGTGAGGTGGGAGAGGCCGGGGAGCTGTTTTTT	CASSLREVGEAGELFF
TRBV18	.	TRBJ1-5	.	TGTGCCAGCTCAACCGGGAGCGATCAGCCCCAGCATTTT	CASSTGSDQPQHF
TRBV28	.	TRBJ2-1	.	TGTGCCAGCAGTGAGGGCTTGAACAATGAGCAGTTCTTC	CASSEGLNNEQFF
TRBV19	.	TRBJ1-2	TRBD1	TGTGCCAGTAGTATGATTGCCAGACAGGGAAGCGGCTACACCTTC	CASSMIARQGSGYTF
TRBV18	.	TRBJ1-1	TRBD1	TGTGCCAGCTCACCACAGGGGGCCAACACTGAAGCTTTCTTT	CASSPQGANTEAFF
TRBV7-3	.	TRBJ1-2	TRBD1	TGTGCCAGCAGCAAAGGGGGACAGGGCGACTATGGCTACACCTTC	CASSKGGQGDYGYTF
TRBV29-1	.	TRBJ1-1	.	TGCAGCGTAGTAGGACACGTCAACACTGAAGCTTTCTTT	CSVVGHVNTEAFF
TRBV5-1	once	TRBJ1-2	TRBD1	TGCGCCAGCAGCTTGGGGACAGGGGAGAACTATGGCTACACCTTC	CASSLGTGENYGYTF
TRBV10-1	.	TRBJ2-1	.	TGCGCCAGCAGTGAGCGTTCGGGAACCCACTTTAATGAGCAGTTCTTC	CASSERSGTHFNEQFF
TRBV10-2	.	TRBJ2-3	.	TGCGCCAGCATGGGCGGGGCCGTTGGACCAGATACGCAGTATTTT	CASMGGAVGPDTQYF
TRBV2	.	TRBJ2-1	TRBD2	TGTGCCAGCAGTGAAACTCCGGGACTAGCGGGAGGAGACAATGAGCAGTTCTTC	CASSETPGLAGGDNEQFF
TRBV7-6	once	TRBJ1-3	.	TGTGCCAGCAGCTTAGCTTCCGGGGGCTCTGGAAACACCATATATTTT	CASSLASGGSGNTIYF
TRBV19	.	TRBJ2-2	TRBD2	TGTGCCAGTAAACGGCTAGCGGACACCGGGGAGCTGTTTTTT	CASKRLADTGELFF
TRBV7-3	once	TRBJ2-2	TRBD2	TGTGCCAGCAGCTTCCTTCCTGGGACTAGCGGAGGAACCGGGGAGCTGTTTTTT	CASSFLPGTSGGTGELFF
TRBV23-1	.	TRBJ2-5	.	TGCGCCAGCAGTCCTCGTACGAAGGGGTTCGAGGAGACCCAGTACTTC	CASSPRTKGFEETQYF
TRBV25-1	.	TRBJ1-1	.	TGTGCCAGCAGTGAAATGGGGAGGGCCACTGAAGCTTTCTTT	CASSEMGRATEAFF
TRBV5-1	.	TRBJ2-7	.	TGCGCCAGCAGCTTGTTTGCGACAGATTCCGACGAGCAGTACTTC	CASSLFATDSDEQYF
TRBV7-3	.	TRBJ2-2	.	TGTGCCAGCAGCTTAAGGGTGACGGGTACCGGGGAGCTGTTTTTT	CASSLRVTGTGELFF
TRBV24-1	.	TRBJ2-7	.	TGTGCCACCAGGGGCACGTGCTACGAGCAGTACTTC	CATRGTCYEQYF
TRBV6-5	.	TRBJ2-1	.	TGTGCCAGCGAACAGGTGGGGTACAATGAGCAGTTCTTC	CASEQVGYNEQFF
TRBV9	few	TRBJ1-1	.	TGTGCCAGCAGCCCCCGGTTGAACACTGAAGCTTTCTTT	CASSPRLNTEAFF
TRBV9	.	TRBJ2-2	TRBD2	TGTGCCAGCAGCGTAGGGCTAGCGGGGGCCGGGGCCGGGGAGCTGTTTTTT	CASSVGLAGAGAGELFF
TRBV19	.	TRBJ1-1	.	TGTGCCAGTAGTAGCCAGGGTATGAACACTGAAGCTTTCTTT	CASSSQGMNTEAFF
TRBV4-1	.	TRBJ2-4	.	TGCGCCAGCAGCCAAGATACGCAGGCGAACATTCAGTACTTC	CASSQDTQANIQYF
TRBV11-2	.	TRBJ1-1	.	TGTGCCAGCAGCTTAGACATCTTTGAGAACGGAGCTTTCTTT	CASSLDIFENGAFF
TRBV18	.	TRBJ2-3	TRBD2	TGTGCCAGCTCACTTCCGGGACTAGCGGATACGCAGTATTTT	CASSLPGLADTQYF
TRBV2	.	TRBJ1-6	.	TGTGCCAGCCGAAGTGGACAGTCGCCTTCACCCCTCCACTTT	CASRSGQSPSPLHF
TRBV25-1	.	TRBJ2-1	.	TGTGCCAGCAGGCGACTGGAAGAGCAGTTCTTC	CASRRLEEQFF
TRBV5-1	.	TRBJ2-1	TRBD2	TGCGCCAGCAGCTTGGTCGGGGGGAGCAATGAGCAGTTCTTC	CASSLVGGSNEQFF
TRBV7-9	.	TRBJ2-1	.	TGTGCCAGCAGCTTACCACCTCGCCTGTCCCCAGGCAATGAGCAGTTCTTC	CASSLPPRLSPGNEQFF
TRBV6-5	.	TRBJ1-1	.	TGTGCCAGCAGTTACTCATGGTTGGGGGGAGCTTTCTTT	CASSYSWLGGAFF
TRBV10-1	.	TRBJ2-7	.	TGCGCCAGCAGTGCTGGGGCCTCCTACGAGCAGTACTTC	CASSAGASYEQYF
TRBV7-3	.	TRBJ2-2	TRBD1	TGTGCCAGCAGCTTACTCGGACAGGCCAACACCGGGGAGCTGTTTTTT	CASSLLGQANTGELFF
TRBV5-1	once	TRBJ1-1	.	TGCGCCAGCAGACAGGAATTAAACACTGAAGCTTTCTTT	CASRQELNTEAFF
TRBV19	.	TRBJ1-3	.	TGTGCCAGTCGCCGGGTTGCCGACTCTGGAAACACCATATATTTT	CASRRVADSGNTIYF
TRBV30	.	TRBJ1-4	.	TGTGCCTGGTCCCCAGGGTGGGGGGTGAAAAAACTGTTTTTT	CAWSPGWGVKKLFF
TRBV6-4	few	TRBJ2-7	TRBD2	TGTGCCAGCAGTGACGGTTCCGCTAGCGGGAGGCTATGCTACGAGCAGTACTTC	CASSDGSASGRLCYEQYF
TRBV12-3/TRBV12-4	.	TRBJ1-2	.	TGTGCCAGCAGCCAGACGGGCTATGGCTACACCTTC	CASSQTGYGYTF
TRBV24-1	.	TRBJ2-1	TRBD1	TGTGCCACCAGTGATGGGACAGGGGATAGTATTGAGCAGTTCTTC	CATSDGTGDSIEQFF
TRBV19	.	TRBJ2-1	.	TGTGCCAGTAGTATCCCTGTGGGGCCGGACCCCAATGAGCAGTTCTTC	CASSIPVGPDPNEQFF
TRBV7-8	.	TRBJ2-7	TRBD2	TGTGCCAGCAGCTTTGGGGGGGGTTTGTACGAGCAGTACTTC	CASSFGGGLYEQYF
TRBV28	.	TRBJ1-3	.	TGTGCCAGCAGTATCAACGAGGGAAACACCATATATTTT	CASSINEGNTIYF
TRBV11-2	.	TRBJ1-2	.	TGTGCCAGCAGCTTAGGACAGAGCTATGGCTACACCTTC	CASSLGQSYGYTF
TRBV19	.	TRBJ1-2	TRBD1	TGTGCCAGTAGTTACGGGACAGCCTATGGCTACACCTTC	CASSYGTAYGYTF
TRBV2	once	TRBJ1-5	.	TGTGCCAGTCAGGGGCTAAATCAGCCCCAGCATTTT	CASQGLNQPQHF
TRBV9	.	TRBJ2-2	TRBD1	TGTGCCAGCAGCATCGGGACAGCGAACACCGGGGAGCTGTTTTTT	CASSIGTANTGELFF